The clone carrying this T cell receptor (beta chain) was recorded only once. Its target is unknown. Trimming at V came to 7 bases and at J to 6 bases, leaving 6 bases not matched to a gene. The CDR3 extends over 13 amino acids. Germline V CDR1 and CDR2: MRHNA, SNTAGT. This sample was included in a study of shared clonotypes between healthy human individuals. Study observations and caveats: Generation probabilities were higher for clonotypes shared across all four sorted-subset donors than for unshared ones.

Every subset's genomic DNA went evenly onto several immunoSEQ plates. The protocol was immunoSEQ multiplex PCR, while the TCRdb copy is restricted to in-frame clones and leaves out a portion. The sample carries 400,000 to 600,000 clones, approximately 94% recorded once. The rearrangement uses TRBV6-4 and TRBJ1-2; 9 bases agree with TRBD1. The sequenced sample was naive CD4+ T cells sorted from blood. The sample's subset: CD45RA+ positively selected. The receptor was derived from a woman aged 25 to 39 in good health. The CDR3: CASTDGQGNGYTF. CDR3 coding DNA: TGTGCCAGCACCGACGGACAGGGGAATGGCTACACCTTC.